This is a list of T cell receptor beta chains from one sample in a study of cytomegalovirus exposure and HLA in healthy donors. Assay used: immunoSEQ multiplex PCR; TCRdb lists only in-frame clones, some missing. Of roughly 200,000 clones listed, 76% are singletons. The sequenced material came from PBMCs. All receptors derive from a man aged 18 to 29 in good health and CMV-seronegative. CDR3s include the opening cysteine and the closing phenylalanine or tryptophan. D genes are given only for firm matches. Clone sizes are given selectively: once, few, many, or a class where the clone is expanded.

clone_size,v_call,j_call,d_call,cdr3_nt,cdr3_aa
NA,TRBV19,TRBJ1-5,TRBD1,TGTGCCAGTAAACCAGGGGGTGAAGCCAATCAGCCCCAGCATTTT,CASKPGGEANQPQHF
NA,TRBV28,TRBJ1-5,TRBD1,TGTGCCAGCAACAGGGGCAGGAATCAGCCCCAGCATTTT,CASNRGRNQPQHF
NA,TRBV27,TRBJ1-1,NA,TGTGCCAGCAGTTTGCGGCAGAACACTGAAGCTTTCTTT,CASSLRQNTEAFF
NA,TRBV27,TRBJ2-3,TRBD2,TGTGCCAGCAGTCCCGGACTAGCGTTAGCAGATACGCAGTATTTT,CASSPGLALADTQYF
NA,TRBV25-1,TRBJ2-7,TRBD2,TGTGCCAGCAGTGTCCCCCTAGCGGGAGTCAACGAGCAGTACTTC,CASSVPLAGVNEQYF
NA,TRBV6-1,TRBJ2-3,TRBD2,TGTGCCAGCAGTGCCAGAGCGGGAGGAACAGATACGCAGTATTTT,CASSARAGGTDTQYF
NA,TRBV2,TRBJ2-5,TRBD2,TGTGCCAGCAGTGATTTAGGTTGGTCTAGCGGGACCCACCAAGAGACCCAGTACTTC,CASSDLGWSSGTHQETQYF
NA,TRBV11-2,TRBJ1-4,NA,TGTGCCAGCAGCCACTTTGGGCCCGAAAAACTGTTTTTT,CASSHFGPEKLFF
NA,TRBV6-1,TRBJ1-5,NA,TGTGCCAGCAGTAATTCGGGCAATCAGCCCCAGCATTTT,CASSNSGNQPQHF
NA,TRBV19,TRBJ2-1,NA,TGTGCCAGTAGTATTAGTCCGGGACACTGGAATGAGCAGTTCTTC,CASSISPGHWNEQFF
few,TRBV7-9,TRBJ1-2,NA,TGTCCCAGCAGCCCCGGACAAGCCTCTCTCTATGGCTACACCTTC,CPSSPGQASLYGYTF
NA,TRBV2,TRBJ2-5,TRBD1,TGTGCCAGCAGTTTACAGGGGAAAGAGACCCAGTACTTC,CASSLQGKETQYF
NA,TRBV7-9,TRBJ2-7,TRBD2,TGTGCCAGCAGCTTAGGACTAGCGGGAGTGCGCGAGCAGTACTTC,CASSLGLAGVREQYF
NA,TRBV19,TRBJ2-1,NA,TGTGCCAGTAGTATTCTAAACCCCGCCAATGAGCAGTTCTTC,CASSILNPANEQFF
NA,TRBV29-1,TRBJ2-3,NA,TGCAGCGTTGAAGACTTCCTAGGCGGAGGGGCAGATACGCAGTATTTT,CSVEDFLGGGADTQYF
NA,TRBV13,TRBJ2-2,TRBD1,TGTGCCAGCAGCTATAGACAGGGGGGCACCGGGGAGCTGTTTTTT,CASSYRQGGTGELFF
few,TRBV5-1,TRBJ1-1,TRBD1,TGCGCCAGCAGCCTGGGGCAGGGGGGCACTGAAGCTTTCTTT,CASSLGQGGTEAFF
NA,TRBV2,TRBJ2-7,TRBD2,TGTGCCAGCAGTGAAGAGGGAGGGCCTTTCTACGAGCAGTACTTC,CASSEEGGPFYEQYF
NA,TRBV7-3,TRBJ2-3,NA,TGTGCCAGCAGCTTAGATAGCTATACGCAGTATTTT,CASSLDSYTQYF